Following are 18 T cell receptor beta chains from one sample sequenced in a study of tissue T cells after allogeneic stem cell transplantation. Method: immunoSEQ multiplex PCR; TCRdb's copy keeps in-frame clones and lacks some. The sample includes approximately 50,000 clones, around 70% seen only once; the top ten take 0.45% to 0.7%. Sequences were obtained from sorted cells pooled from one or two spleens. The receptors originated from a pool of C57BL/6 mice in good health.

As regards this clone: Germline and genes: mouse. The read ends 1 residue before the CDR3 terminus; that terminus is restored from the germline J gene. This chain connects TRBV13-2 to TRBJ1-2; the D is unclear. This CDR3 has 13 amino acids. Germline V gene data show CDR1 as NNHNN and CDR2 as SYGAGS (reference sequence). The V gene lost 2 bases and the J gene lost 2 bases, with 7 bases spanning the gap. The sequenced part of the CDR3 DNA is TGTGCCAGCGGTGAACGAGACAACTCCGACTACACC. Translating gives CASGERDNSDYT. The entire CDR3 is CASGERDNSDYTF.

This clone was counted only a few times. The genes are named according to mouse. The CDR3 end is not reached by the read, which stops 1 residue before it; the germline J gene fills it in. J is TRBJ2-7 and V is TRBV13-2, with 8 bases that match TRBD1. The CDR3 runs 13 residues. Germline trimming cut 0 bases from V and 7 bases from J; bases unmatched to any gene: 3. Germline loops: CDR1 NNHNN, CDR2 SYGAGS (reference sequence). CDR3 protein: CASGDAGGGEQYF. The DNA read from the CDR3 is TGTGCCAGCGGTGATGCAGGGGGCGGGGAACAGTAC.

Points on this clone: Mouse names are used for the genes. The read stops 1 residue short of the end of the CDR3; the missing end is completed from the germline J gene. The V and J genes are TRBV12-1 and TRBJ2-5; TRBD2 matches 9 bases. This CDR3 is built from 14 residues. Germline CDR1 reads SGHSN; CDR2 reads HYEKVE. The J segment lost 4 bases and the V segment lost 2 bases, leaving 3 bases of the junction unmatched. Partial CDR3 DNA: TGTGCCAGCTCTCCTCCTGGGGGGGAAGACACCCAGTAC. Translated: CASSPPGGEDTQY. The whole CDR3 sequence reads CASSPPGGEDTQYF. Together with reference TRBV12-1 and TRBJ2-5, the CDR3 gives the full variable domain: DSGVVQSPRHIIKEKGGRSVLTCIPISGHSNVVWYQQTLGKELKFLIQHYEKVERDKGFLPSRFSVQQFDDYHSEMNMSALELEDSAMYFCASSPPGGEDTQYFGPGTRLLVL.

Concerning this clone itself: Mouse gene names apply. With the read ending 1 residue before the CDR3 end, the germline J gene is used to fill in that end. Other DNA sequences of this sample code for an identical CDR3. The chain couples TRBV16 to TRBJ2-7, with TRBD2 matching over 8 bases. This CDR3 contains 14 residues. Germline CDR1 and CDR2: SGHSA and FRNQAP. V shed 0 bases, J shed 2 bases, and the junction held 0 bases outside the gene matches. The sequenced CDR3 bases are TGTGCAAGCAGCTTAGAGGGGGGGCCCTATGAACAGTAC. Amino acids: CASSLEGGPYEQY. In full, the CDR3 is CASSLEGGPYEQYF.

This clone was recorded only once. Germline and genes: mouse. The read stops 1 residue short of the end of the CDR3; the missing end is completed from the germline J gene. This chain uses TRBV26 with TRBJ1-2; the D is unclear. Germline V gene data show CDR1 as KGHPV and CDR2 as FQNQEV (reference sequence). V shed 1 base and J shed 2 bases, with 5 bases lying between them. CDR3 length equals 13 residues. CDR3 bases read: TGTGCCAGCAGTCTGTTCAGTAACTCCGACTACACC. Protein product: CASSLFSNSDYT. The whole CDR3 protein reads CASSLFSNSDYTF. Full variable domain (outside the CDR3, taken from reference TRBV26 and TRBJ1-2): NSKVIQTPRYLVKGQGQKAKMRCIPEKGHPVVFWYQQNKNNEFKFLINFQNQEVLQQIDMTEKRFSAECPSNSPCSLEIQSSEAGDSALYLCASSLFSNSDYTFGSGTRLLVI.

A remark on this clone: Genes and germline are mouse. The read is 1 residue too short to cover the CDR3 end, so that end is filled in from the germline J gene. This same CDR3 is encoded by further DNA sequences in the sample. V is TRBV20 and J is TRBJ1-4; D is ambiguous. Germline V lookup: CDR1 GFQATS, CDR2 STVNSAI. The CDR3 contains 13 residues. The V and J ends lost 2 bases and 0 bases respectively, with 4 bases between them. CDR3 amino acids: CGARQISNERLFF. The CDR3 DNA, read in part, is TGTGGTGCTAGGCAAATTTCCAACGAAAGATTATTT.

In this sample, this clone turned up a few times. Genes and germline are mouse. The observed sequence ends 1 residue before the CDR3 terminus, with the missing tail filled in from the germline J gene. This chain uses TRBV2 with TRBJ2-1; 7 bases are shared with TRBD2. V was clipped by 2 bases and J by 1 base; unmatched bases: 2. Germline V CDR1 and CDR2: LGHNA, YSYQKL. This CDR3 has 15 residues. CDR3: CASSQTGVNYAEQFF. The CDR3 bases that were read are TGTGCCAGCAGCCAAACTGGGGTAAACTATGCTGAGCAGTTC.

Concerning this clone: Gene names follow the mouse nomenclature. The CDR3 goes on 1 residue after the read ends, and that part is filled in from the germline J gene. The V gene is TRBV15, the J gene TRBJ1-1, with D unclear. CDR3 size: 11 residues. V dropped 3 bases and J dropped 3 bases, with 2 bases sitting between them. The germline V gene has CDR1 SGHND and CDR2 FRSKSL. The part of the CDR3 DNA that was read is TGTGCCAGCAGTTTTGACACAGAAGTCTTC. It specifies CASSFDTEVF. The entire CDR3 protein is CASSFDTEVFF.

Comments on this clone: Genes here carry mouse names. The sequence runs out 1 residue before the end of the CDR3; the remainder is reconstructed from the germline J gene. This chain uses TRBV31 with TRBJ2-7; 12 bases are a match to TRBD2. Germline V CDR1 and CDR2: GKSSPN, SITVG. V lost 0 bases and J lost 7; bases outside the gene matches: 4. The CDR3 contains 14 residues. The CDR3 sequence is CAWSLGTGGNEQYF. The CDR3 DNA, read in part, is TGTGCCTGGAGTCTAGGGACTGGGGGGAACGAACAGTAC.

In the case of this clone: Germline and genes here are mouse. Read coverage stops 1 residue before the CDR3 terminus; the germline J gene supplies the remainder. The gene calls are TRBV29 and TRBJ1-3; D may be TRBD1 (5 bases). CDR1 and CDR2 (germline): MSHET, SYDVDS. The CDR3 is 15 residues long. Trimming removed 3 bases from V and 0 bases from J, with 9 bases in between. The CDR3 bases that were read are TGTGCTAGCAGTTTTGACAGAATTTCTGGAAATACGCTCTAT. Its translation is CASSFDRISGNTLY. The full CDR3 reads CASSFDRISGNTLYF.

Remarks on this clone: Genes and germline come from the mouse. The read terminates 1 residue before the CDR3 end, so the remaining end is supplied by the germline J gene. At the DNA level, this CDR3 is encoded by other sequences in the same sample as well. The genes are TRBV3 and TRBJ2-7, with D maybe TRBD1 (6 bases). V lost 5 bases to trimming and J lost 4 bases, with 9 bases between them. Germline CDR1 and CDR2: SNHLY and FYNGKV (reference sequence). The length of the CDR3 is 12 residues. The CDR3 bases that were read are TGTGCCAGCAGCGGGGACATTTATGAACAGTAC. Its translation is CASSGDIYEQY. The entire CDR3 protein is CASSGDIYEQYF.

About this clone itself: The listed genes are named as in mouse. The read terminates 1 residue ahead of where the CDR3 ends, so the germline J gene completes it. The chain employs TRBV12-1 and TRBJ1-2; a possible D gene is TRBD1 (5 bases). The CDR3 is made up of 14 amino acids. V was cut by 2 bases and J by 0 bases, with 9 bases left in between. Germline values: CDR1 SGHSN, CDR2 HYEKVE. The CDR3 protein is CASSPGPPNSDYTF. The sequenced CDR3 bases are TGTGCCAGCTCTCCGGGACCTCCAAACTCCGACTACACC. The entire variable domain, with the rest obtained from reference TRBV12-1 and TRBJ1-2, is as follows: DSGVVQSPRHIIKEKGGRSVLTCIPISGHSNVVWYQQTLGKELKFLIQHYEKVERDKGFLPSRFSVQQFDDYHSEMNMSALELEDSAMYFCASSPGPPNSDYTFGSGTRLLVI.

As regards this clone: Each gene name is a mouse one. The read ends 1 residue shy of where the CDR3 ends; the end is completed using the germline J gene. The chain couples TRBV3 to TRBJ2-7; tentatively, D is TRBD1 (5 bases). The CDR3 totals 14 residues. The V gene's germline CDR1 is SNHLY and CDR2 FYNGKV (reference sequence). Trimming stripped 1 base from V and 0 bases from J, with 7 bases between. The DNA read from the CDR3 is TGTGCCAGCAGCTTAGAGGACATCTCCTATGAACAGTAC. Its protein product is CASSLEDISYEQY. The full CDR3 is CASSLEDISYEQYF.

Concerning this clone itself: The gene symbols are mouse symbols. The CDR3 extends 1 residue past the end of the read, so its final part is completed from the germline J gene. V is TRBV13-2 and J is TRBJ1-3, with D unresolved. The CDR3 length is 14 residues. The germline CDR1 and CDR2 sequences are NNHNN and SYGAGS (reference sequence). The V and J ends lost 2 bases and 0 bases respectively, with 6 bases between them. CDR3: CASGERVSGNTLYF. CDR3 DNA, as far as it was read: TGTGCCAGCGGTGAGAGGGTTTCTGGAAATACGCTCTAT.

A word on this clone: Germline and genes here are mouse. The observed sequence ends 1 residue before the CDR3 terminus, with the missing tail filled in from the germline J gene. The gene calls are TRBV2 and TRBJ2-4; D unresolved. The V end lost 4 bases, the J end lost 2 bases, and 10 bases lay between the germline ends. The V gene's germline CDR1 is LGHNA and CDR2 YSYQKL. The CDR3 covers 14 residues. CDR3 DNA (partial): TGTGCCAGCAGCCCAGCGGGCCTTCAAAACACCTTGTAC. This sequence encodes CASSPAGLQNTLY. The whole CDR3 sequence is CASSPAGLQNTLYF.

There are a few counts of this clone. Mouse germline and gene names are used. Read data end 1 residue before the CDR3 end; the end is taken from the germline J gene. Other DNA sequences in the same sample also yield this CDR3. The J gene is TRBJ1-2, the V gene TRBV20; D gene ambiguous. Trimming left V 1 base short and J 2 bases short, with 2 bases between. CDR1 and CDR2 from the germline V gene are GFQATS and STVNSAI. The CDR3 totals 11 residues. The part of the CDR3 DNA that was read is TGTGGTGCTAGGGGGAACTCCGACTACACC. As protein: CGARGNSDYT. The entire CDR3 sequence reads CGARGNSDYTF. Based on the CDR3 plus reference TRBV20 and TRBJ1-2, the full variable domain is GALVYQYPRRTICKSGTSMRMECQAVGFQATSVAWYRQSPQKTFELIALSTVNSAIKYEQNFTQEKFPISHPNLSFSSMTVLNAYLEDRGLYLCGARGNSDYTFGSGTRLLVI.

In the case of this clone: Gene names and germline refer to mouse. The read ends 1 residue early relative to the CDR3; the germline J gene fills the gap. This sequence joins TRBV13-2 and TRBJ1-6; no clear D. TRBJ1-6 is classed as an ORF, of uncertain function. This CDR3 is built from 15 residues. V was shortened by 0 bases and J by 4 bases, with 8 bases between the two germline ends. CDR1 and CDR2 from the germline V gene are NNHNN and SYGAGS (reference sequence). The CDR3 sequence: CASGDAPAYNSPLYF. The DNA read from the CDR3 is TGTGCCAGCGGTGATGCGCCAGCATATAATTCGCCCCTCTAC.

This clone was seen more than once but under ten times. These gene names are mouse names. The DNA ends 1 residue before the CDR3 does, and the rest of the CDR3 is filled in from the germline J gene. The chain uses TRBV17 and TRBJ2-7; D is ambiguous. The germline gives CDR1 MNHDT, CDR2 YYDKIL. V was trimmed by 0 bases and J by 3 bases, leaving 9 bases between them. The CDR3 length is 14 residues. The CDR3 bases that were read are TGTGCTAGCAGTAGAGATCTTAGGGTCTATGAACAGTAC. This encodes CASSRDLRVYEQY. The whole CDR3 protein is CASSRDLRVYEQYF.